This TCR beta chain was found in a study of blood T cell repertoires in COVID-19. TCRdb's copy holds only in-frame clones and misses some; the assay was immunoSEQ multiplex PCR. The sample holds about 160,000 clones, 70% to 85% seen once. V lost 1 base to trimming and J lost 4 bases, with 13 bases between them. Germline V gives CDR1 LGHDT, CDR2 YNNKEL (reference sequence). The CDR3 consists of 15 residues. Sequencing was done on a sample of peripheral blood. The J gene is TRBJ1-2, the V gene TRBV3-1 (or the pseudogene TRBV3-2); perhaps TRBD1 as D (6 bases). The receptor's source is a woman in her 40s with COVID-19, enrolled during active disease. CDR3: CASSQAQDRPYGYTF. CDR3 DNA: TGTGCCAGCAGCCAAGCGCAGGACAGACCCTATGGCTACACCTTC.